Listed here are 14 T cell receptor beta chains from one sample, sequenced in a study of T cells in Graves' hyperthyroidism and ophthalmopathy. There were TCR beta CDR3 regions amplified from RNA transcripts. Initially, a first-round RT-PCR of the TCR CDR3 employed the HTBI primer set. Using its own MiXCR run on the multiplex PCR reads, TCRdb lists one record per CDR3 protein. The sample contains 700,000 or so distinct CDR3 sequences, roughly 17% of which appear only once. Sequencing was performed on blood. The source of these receptors is a man younger than 30 with Graves' hyperthyroidism.

As regards this clonotype: The CDR3 does not close with the conserved phenylalanine or tryptophan, likely indicating a read error. V is TRBV6-2 or TRBV6-3 and J is TRBJ1-1, with D possibly being TRBD1 (5 bases). The CDR3 spans 14 residues. The V gene lost 6 bases and the J gene lost 0 bases, with 11 bases spanning the gap. CDR1 is MNHEY and CDR2 is SVGEGT in the germline V gene. This CDR3 is CASRPGQVNTEAFL. DNA for the CDR3: TGTGCCAGCAGGCCCGGACAAGTGAACACTGAAGCTTTCCTT.

This clonotype came up a few times. The CDR3 DNA reads as TGTGCCAGCAGCACCCCCTGGCCTCGTCCTCCCGGCTACACCTTC. Translated: CASSTPWPRPPGYTF. The chain couples TRBV7-2 to TRBJ1-2; D is ambiguous. Germline lookup yields CDR1 SGHTA and CDR2 FQGNSA. Trimming removed 5 bases at V and 8 bases at J, with 21 bases between. The CDR3 has 15 amino acids.

The chain couples TRBV6-2 or TRBV6-3 to TRBJ1-4, with D possibly TRBD1 on 6 matching bases. The CDR3 consists of 14 residues. The V and J ends lost 6 bases and 2 bases respectively, with 10 bases between them. CDR1 is MNHEY, CDR2 SVGEGT, per germline. CDR3 in amino acids: CASRKGGTNEKLFF. In DNA, the CDR3 is TGTGCCAGCAGAAAAGGGGGGACTAATGAAAAACTGTTTTTT.

This clonotype was observed a few times. The V gene is TRBV6-5, the J gene TRBJ2-1; perhaps D is TRBD1 or TRBD2 (5 bases each). The CDR3 is 15 amino acids. Trimming pared 0 bases from V and 6 bases from J, leaving 12 bases between. CDR1 is MNHEY, CDR2 SVGAGI, per germline. The CDR3 DNA sequence: TGTGCCAGCAGTTACTCCTGGGGGAGAAGCAATGAGCAGTTCTTC. It encodes CASSYSWGRSNEQFF.

The rearrangement joins TRBV27 to TRBJ1-3; no clear D gene. Looked up from germline, CDR1 is MNHEY and CDR2 is SMNVEV (reference sequence). The CDR3 sequence is 13 residues long. V was clipped by 8 bases and J by 4 bases, with 12 bases between them. Written as DNA, the CDR3 is TGTGCCAGCGGCCTCGGGCGGGGAAACACCATATATTTT. It encodes CASGLGRGNTIYF.

V is TRBV7-9 and J is TRBJ2-7; 7 positions match TRBD1. From germline, CDR1 is SEHNR and CDR2 FQNEAQ (reference sequence). V dropped 8 bases and J dropped 5; count of bases not matched to a gene: 6. The CDR3 spans 12 residues. In nucleotides, the CDR3 is TGTGCCAGCCGACAGGGCGGCCACGAGCAGTACTTC. Protein product: CASRQGGHEQYF.

This clonotype has just a few counts. CDR3 nucleotide sequence: TGTGCCATCAGTGATCCGTCTGGACAGTTCATGAACACTGAAGCTTTCTTT. Its translation: CAISDPSGQFMNTEAFF. This rearrangement joins TRBV10-3 to TRBJ1-1; the D gene is possibly TRBD1 (6 bases). From germline, CDR1 is ENHRY and CDR2 SYGVKD. The CDR3 runs to 17 residues. Trimming pared 3 bases from V and 0 bases from J, leaving 17 bases between.

This chain joins TRBV5-1 and TRBJ2-2; D gene ambiguous. CDR1 and CDR2 from the germline V gene are SGHRS and YFSETQ. V shed 6 bases and J shed 6 bases, with 18 bases lying between them. The length of the CDR3 is 15 residues. CDR3 protein: CASIEEPPRAGELFF. The DNA for the CDR3 is TGCGCCAGCATCGAAGAACCGCCGAGAGCCGGGGAGCTGTTTTTT.

This clonotype was counted at least ten times. V and J are TRBV20-1 and TRBJ2-5; D possibly corresponds to TRBD1 (5 bases). The germline V gene encodes CDR1 DFQATT and CDR2 SNEGSKA (reference sequence). Trimming removed 0 bases at V and 4 bases at J, with 9 bases between. This CDR3 is built from 13 residues. CDR3 loop: CSARDLQGETQYF. The CDR3, as DNA: TGCAGTGCTAGAGATCTCCAGGGAGAGACCCAGTACTTC.

This clonotype has a count of ten or more. The chain links TRBV20-1 to TRBJ2-1; no clear D gene. The CDR3 is made up of 13 amino acids. From germline, CDR1 is DFQATT and CDR2 SNEGSKA (reference sequence). V was shortened by 3 bases and J by 1 base, with 7 bases between the two germline ends. The DNA of the CDR3 is TGCAGTGCTAGGGTCGTTTCCTACAATGAGCAGTTCTTC. It yields the protein CSARVVSYNEQFF.

The chain carries TRBV19 and TRBJ1-1; possibly TRBD1 for D (6 bases). Trimming shortened V by 4 bases and J by 2 bases, and 11 bases separated the two germline ends. CDR1 LNHDA and CDR2 SQIVND come from the germline V gene (reference sequence). The CDR3 loop spans 14 amino acids. The CDR3 nucleotides are TGTGCCAGTAGTACCCGGACAGCCAACACTGAAGCTTTCTTT. As protein: CASSTRTANTEAFF.

The chain joins TRBV15 to TRBJ2-5; TRBD1 is a possible D gene (6 bases). The V gene lost 0 bases and the J gene lost 5 bases, with 13 bases spanning the gap. The CDR3 is made up of 15 amino acids. CDR1 LNHNV and CDR2 YYDKDF come from the germline V gene (reference sequence). The CDR3 loop is CATSRDVAQGETQYF. Written as DNA, the CDR3 is TGTGCCACCAGCAGAGATGTAGCACAGGGCGAGACCCAGTACTTC.

This clonotype occurred many times. The chain recombines TRBV28 with TRBJ2-3, with 7 bases that match TRBD2. CDR1 and CDR2 (germline): MDHEN, SYDVKM. Losses at the gene ends were 7 bases for V and 1 base for J; bases not matched to a gene: 8. The CDR3 contains 15 residues. The CDR3 region has the DNA TGTGCCAGCACCTTCCGCGGGGGTCGCACAGATACGCAGTATTTT. It encodes CASTFRGGRTDTQYF.

This clonotype was observed many times. The CDR3 protein is CASSQGGTTYGYTF. Written as DNA, the CDR3 is TGTGCCAGCAGCCAAGGCGGGACTACCTATGGCTACACCTTC. The chain links TRBV3-1 to TRBJ1-2, with a possible D match to TRBD1 (5 bases). Germline CDR1 reads LGHDT; CDR2 reads YNNKEL (reference sequence). The CDR3 spans 14 residues. V was cut by 1 base and J by 4 bases, with 10 bases left in between.